Listed below are T cell receptor beta chains from one sample, sequenced in a study of human versus mouse CDR3 diversity and MHC coevolution. Assay: immunoSEQ multiplex PCR; the TCRdb copy retains only in-frame clones and omits some. In the table there are tens of thousands of clones, roughly 92% of which are singletons. Sequenced input: naive CD4+ T cells from blood. These receptors were collected from a person between 30 and 69 years old in good health. Both conserved end residues are part of each CDR3. Fields, in order: D gene, clone size, J gene, V gene, CDR3 protein, CDR3 DNA. A D gene is named only where the DNA matches it firmly. The size entry is marked missing in some rows and otherwise reads once, few, many or a size class.

D gene: TRBD1; clone size: once; J gene: TRBJ1-5; V gene: TRBV5-8; CDR3 protein: CASRDPGGSNQPQHF; CDR3 DNA: TGTGCCAGCAGGGACCCAGGGGGAAGCAATCAGCCCCAGCATTTT
D gene: TRBD1; clone size: .; J gene: TRBJ1-1; V gene: TRBV18; CDR3 protein: CASSPRAGGSTEAFF; CDR3 DNA: TGTGCCAGCTCACCAAGGGCAGGGGGGAGCACTGAAGCTTTCTTT
D gene: TRBD1; clone size: .; J gene: TRBJ1-1; V gene: TRBV5-1; CDR3 protein: CASSLAGGAGNTEAFF; CDR3 DNA: TGCGCCAGCAGCTTGGCAGGGGGCGCCGGGAACACTGAAGCTTTCTTT
D gene: TRBD1; clone size: .; J gene: TRBJ1-5; V gene: TRBV15; CDR3 protein: CATSITQGNQPQHF; CDR3 DNA: TGTGCCACCAGCATCACACAGGGGAATCAGCCCCAGCATTTT
D gene: .; clone size: .; J gene: TRBJ2-1; V gene: TRBV19; CDR3 protein: CASSTRLGSYNEQFF; CDR3 DNA: TGTGCCAGTAGTACCCGACTAGGGTCCTACAATGAGCAGTTCTTC
D gene: .; clone size: once; J gene: TRBJ1-1; V gene: TRBV18; CDR3 protein: CASSPQEGPFVEAFF; CDR3 DNA: TGTGCCAGCTCACCCCAGGAGGGCCCGTTCGTCGAAGCTTTCTTT
D gene: .; clone size: .; J gene: TRBJ2-5; V gene: TRBV18; CDR3 protein: CASSPPLAQVVQETQYF; CDR3 DNA: TGTGCCAGCTCACCACCGTTGGCACAGGTTGTCCAAGAGACCCAGTACTTC
D gene: TRBD2; clone size: .; J gene: TRBJ2-3; V gene: TRBV7-8; CDR3 protein: CASSRSGGTPDTQYF; CDR3 DNA: TGTGCCAGCAGCCGTAGCGGGGGGACTCCAGATACGCAGTATTTT
D gene: TRBD2; clone size: .; J gene: TRBJ2-3; V gene: TRBV2; CDR3 protein: CASSPTSGAHYTQYF; CDR3 DNA: TGTGCCAGCAGTCCCACTAGCGGGGCCCATTATACGCAGTATTTT
D gene: TRBD1; clone size: .; J gene: TRBJ2-5; V gene: TRBV6-1; CDR3 protein: CASERDRAQETQYF; CDR3 DNA: TGTGCCAGCGAGAGGGACAGGGCACAAGAGACCCAGTACTTC
D gene: .; clone size: .; J gene: TRBJ2-2; V gene: TRBV5-1; CDR3 protein: CASSFLDGNTGELFF; CDR3 DNA: TGCGCCAGCAGCTTTCTAGACGGGAACACCGGGGAGCTGTTTTTT
D gene: .; clone size: .; J gene: TRBJ1-6; V gene: TRBV5-1; CDR3 protein: CASSLIGAEVNSPLHF; CDR3 DNA: TGCGCCAGCAGCTTGATTGGTGCGGAGGTCAATTCACCCCTCCACTTT
D gene: TRBD2; clone size: .; J gene: TRBJ2-7; V gene: TRBV6-5; CDR3 protein: CASSLAGGGSYEQYF; CDR3 DNA: TGTGCCAGCAGTTTAGCGGGAGGGGGCTCCTACGAGCAGTACTTC
D gene: .; clone size: .; J gene: TRBJ1-6; V gene: TRBV18; CDR3 protein: CASSATASSYNSPLHF; CDR3 DNA: TGTGCCAGCTCCGCGACAGCTAGCTCCTATAATTCACCCCTCCACTTT
D gene: .; clone size: .; J gene: TRBJ2-1; V gene: TRBV5-1; CDR3 protein: CASSFGTPPSYNEQFF; CDR3 DNA: TGCGCCAGCAGCTTCGGGACACCACCCTCCTACAATGAGCAGTTCTTC
D gene: .; clone size: .; J gene: TRBJ2-7; V gene: TRBV6-1; CDR3 protein: CASSAGSAVEQYF; CDR3 DNA: TGTGCCAGCAGTGCGGGTTCGGCGGTTGAGCAGTACTTC
D gene: .; clone size: .; J gene: TRBJ1-2; V gene: TRBV18; CDR3 protein: CASSPAGPLSYGYTF; CDR3 DNA: TGTGCCAGCTCACCAGCCGGTCCCCTCTCCTATGGCTACACCTTC
D gene: .; clone size: .; J gene: TRBJ1-1; V gene: TRBV4-1; CDR3 protein: CASSPGILGTEAFF; CDR3 DNA: TGCGCCAGCAGCCCGGGGATTCTGGGAACTGAAGCTTTCTTT
D gene: .; clone size: .; J gene: TRBJ2-3; V gene: TRBV9; CDR3 protein: CASSSYPSTDTQYF; CDR3 DNA: TGTGCCAGCAGCTCCTATCCTTCTACAGATACGCAGTATTTT
D gene: .; clone size: .; J gene: TRBJ2-7; V gene: TRBV28; CDR3 protein: CASSPPLGARYEQYF; CDR3 DNA: TGTGCCAGCAGTCCCCCGCTTGGGGCTCGGTACGAGCAGTACTTC
D gene: TRBD1; clone size: .; J gene: TRBJ2-7; V gene: TRBV4-1; CDR3 protein: CASSQVFSFRDRDSYEQYF; CDR3 DNA: TGCGCCAGCAGCCAAGTATTTTCCTTCCGGGACAGAGACTCCTACGAGCAGTACTTC
D gene: TRBD2; clone size: .; J gene: TRBJ2-2; V gene: TRBV7-3; CDR3 protein: CASRLAGGNTGELFF; CDR3 DNA: TGTGCCAGCAGGCTAGCGGGGGGGAACACCGGGGAGCTGTTTTTT
D gene: .; clone size: few; J gene: TRBJ1-4; V gene: TRBV28; CDR3 protein: CASSLPSEKLFF; CDR3 DNA: TGTGCCAGCAGTCTGCCTAGTGAAAAACTGTTTTTT
D gene: .; clone size: .; J gene: TRBJ2-2; V gene: TRBV5-1; CDR3 protein: CASSFRLSDKNTGELFF; CDR3 DNA: TGCGCCAGCAGCTTCCGCCTATCAGACAAGAACACCGGGGAGCTGTTTTTT
D gene: .; clone size: .; J gene: TRBJ1-4; V gene: TRBV2; CDR3 protein: CASSDVWGNEKLFF; CDR3 DNA: TGTGCCAGCAGTGACGTCTGGGGCAATGAAAAACTGTTCTTT
D gene: .; clone size: once; J gene: TRBJ2-2; V gene: TRBV4-2; CDR3 protein: CASSQASGDGELFF; CDR3 DNA: TGTGCCAGCAGCCAAGCTTCGGGGGACGGGGAGCTGTTTTTT
D gene: .; clone size: .; J gene: TRBJ2-7; V gene: TRBV19; CDR3 protein: CASSIVSTYEQYF; CDR3 DNA: TGTGCCAGTAGTATAGTGAGCACCTACGAGCAGTACTTC
D gene: TRBD1; clone size: .; J gene: TRBJ1-2; V gene: TRBV6-6; CDR3 protein: CASSVDRDGYTF; CDR3 DNA: TGTGCCAGCAGTGTCGACAGGGATGGCTACACCTTC
D gene: .; clone size: .; J gene: TRBJ1-2; V gene: TRBV6-1; CDR3 protein: CASSEEPGVRGYTF; CDR3 DNA: TGTGCCAGCAGTGAAGAACCGGGAGTCCGAGGCTACACCTTC
D gene: TRBD2; clone size: .; J gene: TRBJ2-1; V gene: TRBV5-1; CDR3 protein: CASGRSGSWNDEQFF; CDR3 DNA: TGCGCCAGCGGCCGTAGCGGGAGTTGGAACGATGAGCAGTTCTTC
D gene: .; clone size: .; J gene: TRBJ2-7; V gene: TRBV9; CDR3 protein: CASSPRGGAGEQYF; CDR3 DNA: TGTGCCAGCAGCCCGAGGGGGGGGGCGGGCGAGCAGTACTTC
D gene: .; clone size: .; J gene: TRBJ2-2; V gene: TRBV19; CDR3 protein: CASSTIAGELFF; CDR3 DNA: TGTGCCAGTAGTACCATTGCCGGGGAGCTGTTTTTT
D gene: .; clone size: .; J gene: TRBJ2-3; V gene: TRBV2; CDR3 protein: CASIQLGGRLLLGTDTQYF; CDR3 DNA: TGTGCCAGCATCCAACTGGGGGGGCGCCTCCTTCTAGGCACAGATACGCAGTATTTT
D gene: TRBD1; clone size: .; J gene: TRBJ1-2; V gene: TRBV6-1; CDR3 protein: CASRIMGQGYLGYTF; CDR3 DNA: TGTGCCAGCAGAATTATGGGACAGGGCTATTTGGGCTACACCTTC
D gene: TRBD2; clone size: .; J gene: TRBJ2-7; V gene: TRBV5-4; CDR3 protein: CASSPTSGGSSYEQYF; CDR3 DNA: TGTGCCAGCAGCCCCACTAGCGGGGGGAGCTCCTACGAGCAGTACTTC
D gene: TRBD2; clone size: .; J gene: TRBJ2-7; V gene: TRBV7-8; CDR3 protein: CASSKPGLAGGSSYEQYF; CDR3 DNA: TGTGCCAGCAGTAAGCCGGGACTAGCGGGGGGGAGCTCCTACGAGCAGTACTTC
D gene: .; clone size: .; J gene: TRBJ1-2; V gene: TRBV18; CDR3 protein: CASSPPLALGYTF; CDR3 DNA: TGTGCCAGCTCACCACCTTTGGCTCTTGGCTACACCTTC
D gene: TRBD1; clone size: .; J gene: TRBJ2-2; V gene: TRBV6-6; CDR3 protein: CASRVQGAGGELFF; CDR3 DNA: TGTGCCAGCAGAGTCCAGGGGGCCGGCGGGGAGCTGTTTTTT
D gene: TRBD2; clone size: .; J gene: TRBJ2-1; V gene: TRBV10-3; CDR3 protein: CAISEWMVGGRDYNEQFF; CDR3 DNA: TGTGCCATCAGTGAGTGGATGGTAGGCGGGAGGGATTACAATGAGCAGTTCTTC
D gene: .; clone size: .; J gene: TRBJ1-4; V gene: TRBV6-1; CDR3 protein: CASSETAGAPTNEKLFF; CDR3 DNA: TGTGCCAGCAGTGAAACAGCGGGGGCACCAACTAATGAAAAACTGTTTTTT
D gene: .; clone size: .; J gene: TRBJ1-2; V gene: TRBV6-1; CDR3 protein: CASSEWAAGNYGYTF; CDR3 DNA: TGTGCCAGCAGTGAATGGGCTGCAGGCAACTATGGCTACACCTTC
D gene: TRBD2; clone size: once; J gene: TRBJ2-2; V gene: TRBV7-2; CDR3 protein: CASSSSGRNTGELFF; CDR3 DNA: TGTGCCAGCAGCTCTAGCGGGAGGAACACCGGGGAGCTGTTTTTT
D gene: .; clone size: .; J gene: TRBJ1-5; V gene: TRBV6-1; CDR3 protein: CASRVSGDSNQPQHF; CDR3 DNA: TGTGCCAGCAGGGTGTCCGGGGATAGCAATCAGCCCCAGCATTTT
D gene: TRBD2; clone size: .; J gene: TRBJ2-5; V gene: TRBV10-3; CDR3 protein: CAISALGTSGGKETQYF; CDR3 DNA: TGTGCCATCAGTGCCCTCGGGACTAGCGGGGGTAAAGAGACCCAGTACTTC
D gene: .; clone size: .; J gene: TRBJ1-3; V gene: TRBV19; CDR3 protein: CASRTGNTIYF; CDR3 DNA: TGTGCCAGTAGGACAGGAAACACCATATATTTT
D gene: TRBD2; clone size: .; J gene: TRBJ2-1; V gene: TRBV7-9; CDR3 protein: CASSLSLAGEDGSYNEQFF; CDR3 DNA: TGTGCCAGCAGCTTATCGCTAGCGGGAGAGGATGGGTCCTACAATGAGCAGTTCTTC
D gene: .; clone size: .; J gene: TRBJ2-7; V gene: TRBV9; CDR3 protein: CASSVVPGYEQYF; CDR3 DNA: TGTGCCAGCAGCGTAGTCCCGGGTTACGAGCAGTACTTC
D gene: TRBD2; clone size: .; J gene: TRBJ2-3; V gene: TRBV12-5; CDR3 protein: CASGPLAGGVADTQYF; CDR3 DNA: TGTGCTAGTGGGCCGCTAGCGGGAGGTGTAGCAGATACGCAGTATTTT
D gene: TRBD1; clone size: once; J gene: TRBJ1-1; V gene: TRBV7-6; CDR3 protein: CASSADRDTEAFF; CDR3 DNA: TGTGCCAGCAGCGCGGACAGGGACACTGAAGCTTTCTTT
D gene: TRBD1; clone size: .; J gene: TRBJ1-1; V gene: TRBV18; CDR3 protein: CASSPLGTGWNTEAFF; CDR3 DNA: TGTGCCAGCTCACCACTAGGGACAGGCTGGAACACTGAAGCTTTCTTT
D gene: TRBD2; clone size: .; J gene: TRBJ2-1; V gene: TRBV5-1; CDR3 protein: CASSLGGLGNNEQFF; CDR3 DNA: TGCGCCAGCAGCTTGGGGGGACTAGGAAACAATGAGCAGTTCTTC
D gene: TRBD1; clone size: .; J gene: TRBJ1-5; V gene: TRBV5-1; CDR3 protein: CASSRTGGARQPQHF; CDR3 DNA: TGCGCCAGCAGCAGGACAGGGGGCGCGAGACAGCCCCAGCATTTT
D gene: .; clone size: .; J gene: TRBJ2-4; V gene: TRBV4-1; CDR3 protein: CASSQEVFGGLAKNIQYF; CDR3 DNA: TGCGCCAGCAGCCAAGAGGTGTTTGGGGGGTTAGCCAAAAACATTCAGTACTTC
D gene: .; clone size: .; J gene: TRBJ1-6; V gene: TRBV2; CDR3 protein: CASKWGLTLHF; CDR3 DNA: TGCGCCAGCAAATGGGGGCTCACCCTCCACTTT
D gene: TRBD2; clone size: .; J gene: TRBJ2-5; V gene: TRBV5-1; CDR3 protein: CASSRTSGIQETQYF; CDR3 DNA: TGCGCCAGCAGCAGGACTAGCGGGATACAAGAGACCCAGTACTTC
D gene: TRBD1; clone size: few; J gene: TRBJ1-5; V gene: TRBV19; CDR3 protein: CASSRTGDQPQHF; CDR3 DNA: TGTGCCAGTAGTAGAACAGGGGATCAGCCCCAGCATTTT
D gene: .; clone size: .; J gene: TRBJ1-6; V gene: TRBV27; CDR3 protein: CASSTWEKGSPLHF; CDR3 DNA: TGTGCCAGCAGTACCTGGGAGAAAGGGTCACCCCTCCACTTT
D gene: .; clone size: few; J gene: TRBJ1-2; V gene: TRBV6-5; CDR3 protein: CASSYGQYGYTF; CDR3 DNA: TGTGCCAGCAGTTATGGACAGTATGGCTACACCTTC
D gene: TRBD1; clone size: .; J gene: TRBJ2-1; V gene: TRBV5-1; CDR3 protein: CASGLARTGLNEQFF; CDR3 DNA: TGCGCCAGCGGACTGGCCCGGACAGGGCTGAATGAGCAGTTCTTC
D gene: .; clone size: few; J gene: TRBJ1-1; V gene: TRBV19; CDR3 protein: CASSIRDGSEAFF; CDR3 DNA: TGTGCCAGTAGTATAAGAGATGGGAGTGAAGCTTTCTTT